The 12 T cell receptor beta chains reported below all come from one sample, sequenced in a study of blood T cell repertoires in COVID-19. Assay used: immunoSEQ multiplex PCR; TCRdb lists only in-frame clones, some missing. The profile shows roughly 170,000 clones, 88% of them singletons. Specimen: peripheral blood. Every receptor here comes from a man in his 60s with acute or convalescent COVID-19.

CDR3 DNA: TGTGCCAGCAGCTATTCCGGGACAGGGATCTACAATGAGCAGTTCTTC. This translates into CASSYSGTGIYNEQFF. The chain employs TRBV11-3 and TRBJ2-1; 9 bases are shared with TRBD1. Looked up from germline, CDR1 is SGHNT and CDR2 is YENEEA. After removal of 4 bases from V and 3 bases from J, the junction contained 7 bases not matched to a gene. CDR3 length: 16 amino acids. Full variable domain (remainder filled in from reference TRBV11-3 and TRBJ2-1): EAGVVQSPRYKIIEKKQPVAFWCNPISGHNTLYWYLQNLGQGPELLIRYENEEAVDDSQLPKDRFSAERLKGVDSTLKIQPAELGDSAVYLCASSYSGTGIYNEQFFGPGTRLTVL.

The chain joins TRBV11-3 to TRBJ2-1; the D gene is possibly TRBD2 (5 bases). Germline CDR1 reads SGHNT; CDR2 reads YENEEA. V lost 7 bases, J lost 0 bases, and 10 bases lay in between. The CDR3 length is 14 residues. CDR3 nucleotide sequence: TGTGCCAGCAACGCGGACTTCTCCTACAATGAGCAGTTCTTC. This sequence encodes CASNADFSYNEQFF.

The chain uses TRBV12-3 or TRBV12-4 and TRBJ1-2; D gene uncertain. V lost 3 bases to trimming and J lost 2 bases, with 7 bases between them. The CDR3 extends over 13 amino acids. The CDR3 region is CASSLLQNYGYTF. The CDR3 region has the DNA TGTGCCAGCAGTTTGTTGCAGAACTATGGCTACACCTTC.

The rearrangement joins TRBV3-1 (or the pseudogene TRBV3-2) to TRBJ1-1; tentatively, D is TRBD1 (6 bases). CDR1 is LGHDT and CDR2 is YNNKEL in the germline V gene (reference sequence). V was pared by 1 base and J by 4 bases, with 10 bases between. The CDR3 is 14 amino acids. The CDR3 loop reads CASSQGGLGTEAFF. The CDR3 bases are TGTGCCAGCAGCCAAGGGGGGCTGGGCACTGAAGCTTTCTTT.

The chain is built from TRBV6-5 and TRBJ1-5; D may be TRBD1 (6 bases). The germline CDR1 and CDR2 sequences are MNHEY and SVGAGI. Trimming took off 4 bases at V and 11 bases at J, with 18 bases between the two ends. The CDR3 is 14 residues long. The CDR3 loop is CASSLTGPQGSQHF. The CDR3 coding sequence is TGTGCCAGCAGTTTAACAGGGCCCCAGGGTTCCCAGCATTTT.

The chain employs TRBV29-1 and TRBJ2-3, with TRBD1 as a possible D gene (6 bases). Germline V gives CDR1 SQVTM, CDR2 ANQGSEA. The CDR3 consists of 11 residues. Between the trimmed V and J ends, which lost 7 bases and 6 bases, there was a span of 11 bases. Written as DNA, the CDR3 is TGCAGCGGGTCGCAGGGGGATACGCAGTATTTT. This translates into CSGSQGDTQYF.

This chain connects TRBV4-3 to TRBJ2-7; 10 bases map to TRBD2. The V segment lost 0 bases and the J segment 0 bases; nucleotides outside the gene matches: 8. CDR1 is LGHNA, CDR2 YSLEER, per germline. The CDR3 covers 18 residues. CDR3 coding DNA: TGCGCCAGCAGCCAAGAGGGGTTAGCGGGAGGCCTCTCCTACGAGCAGTACTTC. It codes for CASSQEGLAGGLSYEQYF.

The chain combines TRBV5-4 with TRBJ1-6; TRBD1 matches 9 bases. CDR1 and CDR2 (germline): SGHNT, YYREEE (reference sequence). The CDR3 totals 16 residues. V lost 4 bases, J lost 7 bases, and 9 bases stayed unmatched. In DNA, the CDR3 is TGTGCCAGCAGCCAAACAGGGGGCGGTGGGAATTCACCCCTCCACTTT. This codes for CASSQTGGGGNSPLHF.

The J gene is TRBJ1-2, the V gene TRBV3-1 (or the pseudogene TRBV3-2); 9 bases map to TRBD1. Germline V gives CDR1 LGHDT, CDR2 YNNKEL (reference sequence). V trimming: 1 base; J trimming: 6 bases; junction bases outside the gene matches: 6. The CDR3 has 15 residues. The CDR3 region is CASSQAADRGHGYTF. The CDR3 DNA reads TGTGCCAGCAGCCAAGCTGCGGACAGGGGCCATGGCTACACCTTC.

V is TRBV10-3 and J is TRBJ2-1, with unresolved D. Germline V lookup: CDR1 ENHRY, CDR2 SYGVKD. The ends were cut back, 5 bases at V and 7 bases at J, with 9 bases in the middle. The CDR3 consists of 12 residues. CDR3 in amino acids: CAISPDSNEQFF. The DNA for the CDR3 is TGTGCCATCAGTCCTGACTCAAATGAGCAGTTCTTC.

The chain has TRBV27 and TRBJ2-7; tentative D call: TRBD1 (6 bases). Germline V gene sequence: CDR1 MNHEY, CDR2 SMNVEV (reference sequence). The V end lost 0 bases, the J end lost 2 bases, and 11 bases lay between the germline ends. The CDR3 totals 15 residues. The CDR3, as DNA: TGTGCCAGCAGTTTATCAACAGGGTTCACCTACGAGCAGTACTTC. The encoded protein is CASSLSTGFTYEQYF.

The chain joins TRBV10-3 to TRBJ1-4; TRBD1 might be the D (5 bases). CDR1 and CDR2 from the germline V gene are ENHRY and SYGVKD. V shed 0 bases and J shed 10 bases, with 12 bases lying between them. This CDR3 is built from 14 residues. The CDR3 reads CAISESMTGGKLFF. In DNA form, the CDR3 reads TGTGCCATCAGTGAGTCAATGACCGGGGGAAAACTGTTTTTT.